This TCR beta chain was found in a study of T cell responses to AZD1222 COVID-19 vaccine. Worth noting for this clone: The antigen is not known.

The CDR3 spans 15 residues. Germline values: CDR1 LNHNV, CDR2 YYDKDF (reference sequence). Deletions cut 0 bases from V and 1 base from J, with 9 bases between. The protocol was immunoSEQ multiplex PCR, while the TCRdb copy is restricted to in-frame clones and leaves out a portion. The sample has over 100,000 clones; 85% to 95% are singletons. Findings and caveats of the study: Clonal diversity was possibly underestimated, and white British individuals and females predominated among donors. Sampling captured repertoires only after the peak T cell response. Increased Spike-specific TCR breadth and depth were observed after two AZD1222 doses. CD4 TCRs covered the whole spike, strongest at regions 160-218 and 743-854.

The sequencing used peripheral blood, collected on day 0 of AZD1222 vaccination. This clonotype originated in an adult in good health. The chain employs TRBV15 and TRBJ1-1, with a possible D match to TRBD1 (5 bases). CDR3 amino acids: CATSREGGWNTEAFF. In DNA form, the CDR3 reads TGTGCCACCAGCAGAGAGGGGGGGTGGAACACTGAAGCTTTCTTT.